This T cell receptor (beta chain) was sequenced for a study of identifying expanded T cells in peripheral blood. Study-wide points: Across healthy donors, higher total template counts meant significantly greater approximately two-week count variance.

This CDR3 is built from 15 residues. V was pared by 1 base and J by 2 bases, with 4 bases of the junction left unmatched. Germline V gene sequence: CDR1 LGHNA, CDR2 YNFKEQ. As regards this clone: Its antigen is undetermined.

Repertoires were generated with immunoSEQ multiplex PCR, while TCRdb's copy carries only in-frame clones and drops some. Counted here are tens of thousands of clones, 88% occurring once; the ten biggest clones make up under 6.5%. The rearrangement joins TRBV4-2 to TRBJ1-1, with TRBD1 matching 7 bases. Sequencing input: blood. The sequence came from a person aged 18-70 years in good health. CDR3: CASSQGTGFNTEAFF. CDR3 in DNA: TGTGCCAGCAGCCAAGGGACAGGTTTTAACACTGAAGCTTTCTTT.